The next 5 T cell receptor beta chains were all read from a single sample in a study of cytomegalovirus exposure and HLA in healthy donors. The primer mix had 60 Vbeta and 13 Jbeta primers. Here immunoSEQ multiplex PCR was the method, and the copy in TCRdb shows in-frame clones only, minus some. The table includes 200,000 or so clones, 81% detected once. The specimen sequenced was PBMCs. The receptors were gathered from a woman between 18 and 30 years old in good health and CMV-seropositive.

This chain links TRBV30 with TRBJ2-3, with TRBD2 matching over 10 bases. The length of the CDR3 is 16 residues. Looked up from germline, CDR1 is GTSNPN and CDR2 is SVGIG (reference sequence). V lost 0 bases and J lost 9; bases outside the gene matches: 12. The CDR3 DNA reads TGTGCCTGGAGTGTGTTAAGCGGGGGGGCCGGGGGCACGCAGTATTTT. The encoded protein is CAWSVLSGGAGGTQYF.

The chain has TRBV7-6 and TRBJ2-1, with 13 positions matching TRBD2. Germline V CDR1 and CDR2: SGHVS, FNYEAQ. The CDR3 loop spans 14 amino acids. V trimming: 5 bases; J trimming: 8 bases; junction bases outside the gene matches: 3. The CDR3 nucleotides are TGTGCCAGCAGCCCACTAGCGGGGGGGTATGAGCAGTTCTTC. Translation: CASSPLAGGYEQFF.

CDR3 nucleotide sequence: TGTGCCAGCAGCTCCCAGACCGGGGAGCTGTTTTTT. As protein: CASSSQTGELFF. J is TRBJ2-2 and V is TRBV5-4, with D uncertain. The CDR3 has 12 residues. Germline V lookup: CDR1 SGHNT, CDR2 YYREEE (reference sequence). Trimming removed 3 bases from V and 5 bases from J, with 5 bases in between.

The V gene is TRBV18, the J gene TRBJ1-2; TRBD1 agrees at 8 bases. CDR3 size: 14 residues. V lost 1 base and J lost 7; bases outside the gene matches: 5. Germline CDR1 KGHSH, CDR2 LQKENI. CDR3 nucleotides: TGTGCCAGCTCACCACGACAGGGGTTGGTTGGCTACACCTTC. It specifies CASSPRQGLVGYTF.

The V and J genes are TRBV9 and TRBJ1-3, with unresolved D. The ends were cut back, 4 bases at V and 8 bases at J, with 13 bases in the middle. The length of the CDR3 is 13 residues. Germline V gene lookup returns CDR1 SGDLS and CDR2 YYNGEE. For the CDR3, the DNA is TGTGCCAGCAGCCCACCCTGGGAGCACACCATATATTTT. It is translated as CASSPPWEHTIYF. Full variable domain (missing parts from reference TRBV9 and TRBJ1-3): DSGVTQTPKHLITATGQRVTLRCSPRSGDLSVYWYQQSLDQGLQFLIQYYNGEERAKGNILERFSAQQFPDLHSELNLSSLELGDSALYFCASSPPWEHTIYFGEGSWLTVV.